This T cell receptor (beta chain) was sequenced during a study of blood T cell repertoires in COVID-19. Across the study: The study drew acute and convalescent COVID-19 samples from the United States, Italy and Spain. PBMCs, B-cell-depleted T cells, or T cells provided the cDNA or gDNA that made up the material.

Study processing details: The assay estimated nucleated cells by amplifying reference gene primers. Assay used: immunoSEQ multiplex PCR; TCRdb lists only in-frame clones, some missing. V and J calls and clone size are given by that table; D and trimming were obtained from the DNA. The sample has 300,000 to 400,000 clones, 85% to 90% seen once. The V segment lost 0 bases and the J segment 4 bases; nucleotides outside the gene matches: 4. This CDR3 is built from 16 residues. Per germline, CDR1 SGHTA and CDR2 FQGNSA. Sample: peripheral blood. The clonotype comes from a woman aged 45-65 years with active or convalescent COVID-19. The V gene is TRBV7-2, the J gene TRBJ1-3; the match to TRBD1 covers 9 bases. CDR3 sequence (DNA): TGTGCCAGCAGCTTAGCTGGGACAGGGAACGGAAACACCATATATTTT. Amino acid sequence: CASSLAGTGNGNTIYF.